Included here is one T cell receptor beta chain sequence, with context. Its antigen is as yet unknown. This sample is part of a study of OX40 agonist ivuxolimab in advanced cancers. The overall study: Patients were treated with intravenous ivuxolimab, dosed at 0.01 to 10 mg/kg and infused every 2 weeks.

General study results and limits: Averaging showed that CD8+ T cells had more expanded clones than CD4+ did.

Germline CDR1 is SGHTA and CDR2 is FQGNSA. J lost 8 bases, V lost 5 bases, and 5 bases had no gene match. The CDR3 runs 13 residues. Patients with autoimmune history or systemic immunosuppression were excluded. Profiling relied on immunoSEQ multiplex PCR, and the TCRdb table lists in-frame clones only, not all of them. The data contain 70,000 or so clones, roughly 84% of them singletons. The chain links TRBV7-2 to TRBJ1-5; 8 bases are a match to TRBD1. The origin of this receptor is an adult with an advanced solid tumor such as melanoma, head and neck, liver or kidney cancer. Sequenced material: CD4+ or CD8+ T cells sorted from blood, taken in a trial of the OX40 agonist ivuxolimab. The CDR3 region is CASSRDRGEPQHF. The CDR3 DNA reads TGTGCCAGCAGCCGTGACAGGGGCGAGCCCCAGCATTTT.